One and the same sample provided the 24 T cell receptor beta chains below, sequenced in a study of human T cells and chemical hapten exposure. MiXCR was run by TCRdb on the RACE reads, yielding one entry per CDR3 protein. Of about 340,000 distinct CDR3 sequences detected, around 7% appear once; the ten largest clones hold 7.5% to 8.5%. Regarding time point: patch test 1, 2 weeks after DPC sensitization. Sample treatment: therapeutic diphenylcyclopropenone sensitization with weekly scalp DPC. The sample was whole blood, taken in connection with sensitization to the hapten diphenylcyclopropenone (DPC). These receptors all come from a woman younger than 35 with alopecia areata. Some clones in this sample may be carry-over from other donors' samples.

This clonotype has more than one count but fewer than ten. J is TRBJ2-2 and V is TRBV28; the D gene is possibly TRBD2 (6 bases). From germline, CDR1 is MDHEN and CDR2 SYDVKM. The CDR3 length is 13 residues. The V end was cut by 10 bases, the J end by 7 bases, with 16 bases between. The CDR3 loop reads CAIKGGVRGELFF. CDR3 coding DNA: TGTGCCATAAAAGGAGGGGTCCGCGGGGAGCTGTTTTTT. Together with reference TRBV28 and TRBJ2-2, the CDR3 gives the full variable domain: DVKVTQSSRYLVKRTGEKVFLECVQDMDHENMFWYRQDPGLGLRLIYFSYDVKMKEKGDIPEGYSVSREKKERFSLILESASTNQTSMYLCAIKGGVRGELFFGEGSRLTVL.

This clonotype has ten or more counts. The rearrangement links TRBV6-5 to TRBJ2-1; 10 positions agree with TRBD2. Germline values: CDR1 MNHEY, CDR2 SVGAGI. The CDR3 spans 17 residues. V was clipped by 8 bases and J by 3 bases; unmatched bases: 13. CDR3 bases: TGTGCCAGCCGGTGGACTAGCGGATCTCCTCACTACAATGAGCAGTTCTTC. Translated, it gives CASRWTSGSPHYNEQFF.

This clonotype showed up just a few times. CDR3 sequence (DNA): TGTGCCAGCAGCCTTAACCGGGACTATATCACAGATACGCAGTATTTT. Translated: CASSLNRDYITDTQYF. The chain recombines TRBV27 with TRBJ2-3, with 7 bases fitting TRBD2. Germline assignment: CDR1 MNHEY and CDR2 SMNVEV (reference sequence). CDR3 size: 16 residues. V dropped 6 bases and J dropped 2; count of bases not matched to a gene: 11.

DNA of the CDR3: TGTGCCAGCACCCAATGGGGGTTGGGTAACATTCAGTACTTC. This translates into CASTQWGLGNIQYF. This chain links TRBV28 with TRBJ2-4; D is possibly TRBD1 or TRBD2 (5 bases each). V dropped 7 bases and J dropped 7 bases, with 17 bases sitting between them. This CDR3 is built from 14 residues. CDR1 MDHEN and CDR2 SYDVKM come from the germline V gene.

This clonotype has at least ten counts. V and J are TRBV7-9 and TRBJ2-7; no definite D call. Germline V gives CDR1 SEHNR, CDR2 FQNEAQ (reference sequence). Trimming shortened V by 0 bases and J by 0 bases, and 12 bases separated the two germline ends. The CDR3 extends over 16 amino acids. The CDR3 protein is CASSLASRPDSYEQYF. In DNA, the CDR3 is TGTGCCAGCAGCTTAGCGTCTCGGCCAGACTCCTACGAGCAGTACTTC.

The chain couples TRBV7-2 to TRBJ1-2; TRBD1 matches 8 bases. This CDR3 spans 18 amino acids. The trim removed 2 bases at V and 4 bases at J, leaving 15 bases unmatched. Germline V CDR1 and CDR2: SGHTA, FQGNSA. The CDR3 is CASSLNRTGYTFLYGYTF. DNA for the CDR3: TGTGCCAGCAGCTTAAATCGGACAGGGTATACCTTCCTCTATGGCTACACCTTC.

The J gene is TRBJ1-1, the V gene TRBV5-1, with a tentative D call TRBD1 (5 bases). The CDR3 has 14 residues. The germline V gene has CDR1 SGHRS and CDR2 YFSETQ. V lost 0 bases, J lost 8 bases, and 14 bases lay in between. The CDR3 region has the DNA TGCGCCAGCAGCTTGGTAGGCAGGGCGAACGAAGCTTTCTTT. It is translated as CASSLVGRANEAFF.

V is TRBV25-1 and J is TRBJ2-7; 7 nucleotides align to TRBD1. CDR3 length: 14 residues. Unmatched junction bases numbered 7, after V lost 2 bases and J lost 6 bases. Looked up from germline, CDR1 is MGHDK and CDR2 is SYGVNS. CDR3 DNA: TGTGCCAGCAGTGAAACAGGGGATTGGGGCGAGCAGTACTTC. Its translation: CASSETGDWGEQYF.

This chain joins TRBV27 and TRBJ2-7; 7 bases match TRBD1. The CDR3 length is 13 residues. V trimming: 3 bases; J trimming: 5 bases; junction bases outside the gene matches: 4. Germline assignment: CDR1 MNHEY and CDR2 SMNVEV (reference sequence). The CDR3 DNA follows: TGTGCCAGCAGTTTGCAAACAGGGGACGAGCAGTACTTC. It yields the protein CASSLQTGDEQYF.

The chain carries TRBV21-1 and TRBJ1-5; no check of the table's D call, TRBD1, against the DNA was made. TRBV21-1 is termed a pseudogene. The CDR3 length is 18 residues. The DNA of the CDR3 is TGTGCCAGCAGCAAAGAAAGGGTCCAGGGGGCCGACAATCAGCCCCAGCATTTT. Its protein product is CASSKERVQGADNQPQHF.

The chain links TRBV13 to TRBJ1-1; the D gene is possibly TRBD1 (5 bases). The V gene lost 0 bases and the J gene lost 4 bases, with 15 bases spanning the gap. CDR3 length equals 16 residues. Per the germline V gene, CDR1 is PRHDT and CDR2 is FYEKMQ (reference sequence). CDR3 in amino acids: CASSLGQGDRATEAFF. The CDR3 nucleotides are TGTGCCAGCAGCTTAGGCCAGGGTGACAGAGCCACTGAAGCTTTCTTT.

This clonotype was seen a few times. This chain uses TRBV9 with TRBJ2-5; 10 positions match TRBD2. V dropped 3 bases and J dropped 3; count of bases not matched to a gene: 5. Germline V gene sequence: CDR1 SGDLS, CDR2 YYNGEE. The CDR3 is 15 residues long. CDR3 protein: CASSGTSGEKETQYF. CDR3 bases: TGTGCCAGCAGCGGAACTAGCGGGGAGAAAGAGACCCAGTACTTC.

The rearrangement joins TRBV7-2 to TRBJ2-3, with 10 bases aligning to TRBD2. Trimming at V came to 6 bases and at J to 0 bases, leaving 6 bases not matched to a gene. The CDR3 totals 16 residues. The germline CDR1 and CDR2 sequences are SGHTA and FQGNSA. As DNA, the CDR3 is TGTGCCAGCAGAAGGGGACTAGCGCTCAGCACAGATACGCAGTATTTT. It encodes CASRRGLALSTDTQYF.

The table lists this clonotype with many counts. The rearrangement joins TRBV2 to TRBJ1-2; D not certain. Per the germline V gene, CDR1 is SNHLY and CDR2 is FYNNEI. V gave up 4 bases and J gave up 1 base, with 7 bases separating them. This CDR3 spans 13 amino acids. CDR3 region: CASSAILNYGYTF. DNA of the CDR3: TGTGCCAGCAGTGCTATCCTTAACTATGGCTACACCTTC.

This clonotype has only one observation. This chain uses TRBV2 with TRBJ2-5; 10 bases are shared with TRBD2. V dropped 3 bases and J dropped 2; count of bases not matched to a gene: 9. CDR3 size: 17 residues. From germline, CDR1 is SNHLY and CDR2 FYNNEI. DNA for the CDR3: TGTGCCAGCAGTGACTGGGGAGCGGGGGGGCAACAAGAGACCCAGTACTTC. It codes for CASSDWGAGGQQETQYF.

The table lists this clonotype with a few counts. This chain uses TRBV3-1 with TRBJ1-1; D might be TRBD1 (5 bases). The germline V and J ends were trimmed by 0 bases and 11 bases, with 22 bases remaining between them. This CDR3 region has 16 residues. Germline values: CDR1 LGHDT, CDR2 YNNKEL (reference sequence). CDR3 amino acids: CASSQDLRVGGTYAFF. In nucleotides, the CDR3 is TGTGCCAGCAGCCAAGATCTTCGCGTCGGGGGGACCTATGCTTTCTTT.

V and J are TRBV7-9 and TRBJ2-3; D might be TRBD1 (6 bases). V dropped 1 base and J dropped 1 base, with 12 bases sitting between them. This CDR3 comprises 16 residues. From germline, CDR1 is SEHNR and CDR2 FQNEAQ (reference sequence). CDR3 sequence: CASSLEWGPRTDTQYF. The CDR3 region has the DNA TGTGCCAGCAGCTTAGAATGGGGGCCCCGCACAGATACGCAGTATTTT.

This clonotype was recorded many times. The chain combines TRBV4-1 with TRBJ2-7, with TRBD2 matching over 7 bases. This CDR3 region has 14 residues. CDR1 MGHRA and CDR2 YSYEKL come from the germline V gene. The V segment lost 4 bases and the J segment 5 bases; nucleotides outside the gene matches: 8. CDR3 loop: CASSLGTGGDEQYF. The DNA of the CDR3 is TGCGCCAGCAGCCTAGGGACTGGGGGGGACGAGCAGTACTTC.

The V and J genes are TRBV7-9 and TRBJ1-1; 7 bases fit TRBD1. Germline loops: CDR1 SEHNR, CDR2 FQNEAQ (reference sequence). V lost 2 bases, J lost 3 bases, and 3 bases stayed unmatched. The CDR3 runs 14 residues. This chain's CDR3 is CASSLPDRHTEAFF. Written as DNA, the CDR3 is TGTGCCAGCAGCTTACCGGACAGGCACACTGAAGCTTTCTTT.

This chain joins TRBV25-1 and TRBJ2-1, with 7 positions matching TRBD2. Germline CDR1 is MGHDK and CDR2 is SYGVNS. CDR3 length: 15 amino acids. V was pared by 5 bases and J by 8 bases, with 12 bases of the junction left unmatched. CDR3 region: CASSSLAEIYDEQFF. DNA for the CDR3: TGTGCCAGCAGTAGTCTAGCGGAGATTTACGATGAGCAGTTCTTC. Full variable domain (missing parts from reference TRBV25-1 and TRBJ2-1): EADIYQTPRYLVIGTGKKITLECSQTMGHDKMYWYQQDPGMELHLIHYSYGVNSTEKGDLSSESTVSRIRTEHFPLTLESARPSHTSQYLCASSSLAEIYDEQFFGPGTRLTVL.

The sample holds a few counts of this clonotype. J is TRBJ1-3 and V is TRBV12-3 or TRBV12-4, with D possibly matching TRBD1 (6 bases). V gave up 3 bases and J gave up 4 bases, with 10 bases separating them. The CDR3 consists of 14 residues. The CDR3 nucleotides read TGTGCCAGCAGTTTCGGCGGACAGGGAAACACCATATATTTT. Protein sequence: CASSFGGQGNTIYF.

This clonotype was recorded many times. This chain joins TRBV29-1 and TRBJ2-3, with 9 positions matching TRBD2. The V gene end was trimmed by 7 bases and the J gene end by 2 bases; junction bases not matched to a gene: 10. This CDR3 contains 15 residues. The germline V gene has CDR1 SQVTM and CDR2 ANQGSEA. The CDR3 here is CSAGGLAGITDTQYF. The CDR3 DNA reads TGCAGCGCGGGGGGCCTAGCGGGGATCACAGATACGCAGTATTTT.

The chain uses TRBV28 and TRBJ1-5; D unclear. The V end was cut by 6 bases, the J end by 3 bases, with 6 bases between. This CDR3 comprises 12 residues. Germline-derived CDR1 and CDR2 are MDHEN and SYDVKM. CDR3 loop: CASRVYNQPQHF. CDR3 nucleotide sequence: TGTGCCAGCAGGGTGTACAATCAGCCCCAGCATTTT.

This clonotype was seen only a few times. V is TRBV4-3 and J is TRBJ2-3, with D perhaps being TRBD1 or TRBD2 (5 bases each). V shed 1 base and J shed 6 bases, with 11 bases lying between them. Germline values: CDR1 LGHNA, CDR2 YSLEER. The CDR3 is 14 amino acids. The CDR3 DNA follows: TGCGCCAGCAGCCAAGCCTACAGGAGGGATACGCAGTATTTT. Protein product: CASSQAYRRDTQYF.